The rows below give T cell receptor beta chains drawn from one sample of a study of T-cell memory formation after mild COVID-19. TCRdb itself ran the 5' RACE reads through MiXCR, one entry per CDR3 protein. The sample shows around 250,000 distinct CDR3 sequences, about 17% of them seen only once. The sequenced sample was PBMCs or a T cell subset sorted from them (not recorded which). These receptor sequences come from a young man who had mild COVID-19 (a few samples of this study predate the infection). Cell type and time point are not known. The CDR3 runs from the conserved cysteine through the conserved F or W. The D gene is left open where the match is weak. Not every row has a clone size; where given, it reads once, few, many or a size class.

>TRBD1|TRBJ1-6|TRBV7-9|-
TGTGCCAGCAGCCCTTCAGGGGGTCGATCACCCCTCCACTTT
CASSPSGGRSPLHF
>-|TRBJ1-4|TRBV15|many
TGTGCCACCAGCAGAGACAGGGCCTGGGATGAAAAACTGTTTTTT
CATSRDRAWDEKLFF
>TRBD2|TRBJ2-7|TRBV6-2/TRBV6-3|-
TGTGCCAGCAGACTCAGCGGGGGTGGGCACGAGCAGTACTTC
CASRLSGGGHEQYF
>-|TRBJ2-3|TRBV6-2/TRBV6-3|-
TGTGCCAGCAGTTACCAAGTTACAGATACGCAGTATTTT
CASSYQVTDTQYF
>TRBD2|TRBJ2-5|TRBV29-1|few
TGCAGCGTTGAGTCGTGGGTACTAGCGGGTAAAGAGACCCAGTACTTC
CSVESWVLAGKETQYF
>-|TRBJ2-2|TRBV5-1|few
TGCGCCAGCAGCTTGGAAGGCCCCAGGGAGCTGTTTTTT
CASSLEGPRELFF
>-|TRBJ1-1|TRBV14|many
TGTGCCAGCTCCCCACAGAACACTGAAGCTTTCTTT
CASSPQNTEAFF
>TRBD1|TRBJ1-1|TRBV6-2/TRBV6-3|-
TGTGCCAGCAGCCGTCGGACAGGGGCGATGAACACTGAAGCTTTCTTT
CASSRRTGAMNTEAFF
>TRBD1|TRBJ2-3|TRBV5-1|-
TGCGCCAGCAGCATACAGGGGGCGGGATTAGATACGCAGTATTTT
CASSIQGAGLDTQYF
>-|TRBJ1-2|TRBV21-1|-
TGTGCCACGGCAGAGGGCCAAATCAATGGCTACACCTTC
CATAEGQINGYTF
>-|TRBJ1-6|TRBV19|-
TGTGCCAGTAGTATAGGCCATTCACCCCTCCACTTT
CASSIGHSPLHF
>-|TRBJ2-2|TRBV3-1|-
TGTGCCAGCAGGGTTTTATCGAACACCGGGGAGCTGTTTTTT
CASRVLSNTGELFF
>-|TRBJ2-7|TRBV7-2|-
TGTGCCAGCAGCGGCCGGGGGCCCCAATGGTACGAGCAGTACTTC
CASSGRGPQWYEQYF
>TRBD1|TRBJ1-1|TRBV5-1|-
TGCGCCAGCAGCAGTGGACAGGGCCTCGTAGAGAACACTGAAGCTTTCTTT
CASSSGQGLVENTEAFF
>TRBD1|TRBJ2-7|TRBV11-2|few
TGTGCCAGCAGGGAAGGGACAGGGTCAACCTACGAGCAGTACTTC
CASREGTGSTYEQYF
>TRBD1|TRBJ1-1|TRBV7-9|-
TGTGCCAGCAGCTCCGCTCGGACAGGCCTTGAAGCTTTCTTT
CASSSARTGLEAFF
>-|TRBJ2-5|TRBV7-2|few
TGTGCCAGCAGCTTCGCGTTGGCCCAGTACTTC
CASSFALAQYF
>-|TRBJ1-5|TRBV5-6|few
TGTGCCAGCAGCTCCCGACATTCCACTCAGCCCCAGCATTTT
CASSSRHSTQPQHF
>TRBD1|TRBJ2-1|TRBV12-3/TRBV12-4|-
TGTGCCAGCAGTATTGACAGGGCAAACAATGAGCAGTTCTTC
CASSIDRANNEQFF
>-|TRBJ2-3|TRBV6-2/TRBV6-3|many
TGTGCCAGCAGTTACTCGACTAGCACAGATACGCAGTATTTT
CASSYSTSTDTQYF
>-|TRBJ2-2|TRBV7-9|few
TGTGCCAGCAGTCCTAGAGTCCCCGGGGAGCTGTTTTTT
CASSPRVPGELFF
>-|TRBJ1-1|TRBV29-1|few
TGCAGCGTCAGCAGGGAGGGCACTGAAGCTTTCTTT
CSVSREGTEAFF
>TRBD2|TRBJ2-7|TRBV2|-
TGTGCCAGCCTGTTGGCTAGCGGCTACGAGCAGTACTTC
CASLLASGYEQYF
>-|TRBJ2-3|TRBV20-1|-
TGCAGTGCTCCGGGGATCCTCACAGATACGCAGTATTTT
CSAPGILTDTQYF
>-|TRBJ2-3|TRBV3-1|-
TGTGCCAGCAGCTTAGGTTGGATCGGGACAGATACGCAGTATTTT
CASSLGWIGTDTQYF
>-|TRBJ2-3|TRBV4-2|few
TGTGCCAGCAGCCAAGAGGGGCCCTCCACAGATACGCAGTATTTT
CASSQEGPSTDTQYF
>-|TRBJ1-2|TRBV14|-
TGTGCCAGCAGCCAATTCCGGGGAACGGTCTATGGCTACACCTTC
CASSQFRGTVYGYTF
>-|TRBJ1-1|TRBV6-5|few
TGTGCCAGCAGACTCTGGGGGGGCGCGGCTGAAGCTTTCTTT
CASRLWGGAAEAFF
>TRBD2|TRBJ2-5|TRBV4-1|few
TGCGCCAGCAGCCGAGCAGGGAGGGACCAGTACTTC
CASSRAGRDQYF
>-|TRBJ1-2|TRBV6-2/TRBV6-3|-
TGTGCCAGCAGTTACCTCCTAGGGGACTATGGCTACACCTTC
CASSYLLGDYGYTF
>-|TRBJ2-7|TRBV29-1|few
TGCAGCGTTGTTACTCCGTACGGACAGTACGAGCAGTACTTC
CSVVTPYGQYEQYF
>TRBD1|TRBJ1-5|TRBV9|-
TGTGCCAGCAGCGTAGGGCAGGGGGCAGGTCAGCCCCAGCATTTT
CASSVGQGAGQPQHF
>TRBD1|TRBJ2-2|TRBV27|-
TGTGCCAGCAGTTTATACAGGGGGCAAACCGGGGAGCTGTTTTTT
CASSLYRGQTGELFF
>-|TRBJ1-1|TRBV4-2|-
TGTGCCAGCAGCCAATTTATTCCCCCAGGGTCGGAAAGGGATGAAGCTTTCTTT
CASSQFIPPGSERDEAFF
>-|TRBJ2-7|TRBV18|few
TGTGCCAGCTCACCACCGGGGAGGCCCTACGAGCAGTACTTC
CASSPPGRPYEQYF
>TRBD2|TRBJ2-2|TRBV10-3|-
TGTGCCATCACCTCCGGGACTAGCGGGGCAATGAACACCGGGGAGCTGTTTTTT
CAITSGTSGAMNTGELFF
>-|TRBJ2-5|TRBV11-2|few
TGTGCCAGCACGCGCGGGGAGACCCAGTACTTC
CASTRGETQYF
>TRBD1|TRBJ2-1|TRBV6-2/TRBV6-3|-
TGTGCCACCCGGGGGTGGCAGGGGGCCTCAGAGGGCTTCTTC
CATRGWQGASEGFF
>-|TRBJ1-6|TRBV19|few
TGTGCCAGTAGTATAGATCTCCCGAATTCACCCCTCCACTTT
CASSIDLPNSPLHF
>-|TRBJ1-1|TRBV7-8|many
TGTGCCAGCAGCTCCCAGGGGAACACTGAAGCTTTCTTT
CASSSQGNTEAFF
>-|TRBJ1-5|TRBV20-1|-
TGCAGTGCTAGGTGGGGGCTCAATCAGCCCCAGCATTTT
CSARWGLNQPQHF
>-|TRBJ1-5|TRBV5-1|-
TGCGCCAGCAGCTTACTCGGTCCTACGCCCCAGCATTTT
CASSLLGPTPQHF
>-|TRBJ1-2|TRBV12-3/TRBV12-4|-
TGTGCCAGCACCTGGGGCAGGGCGGGTGGCTACACCTTC
CASTWGRAGGYTF
>-|TRBJ2-4|TRBV6-2/TRBV6-3|few
TGTGCCAGCATAGGAGTTTCTGGCCCAAAAAACATTCAGTACTTC
CASIGVSGPKNIQYF
>TRBD1|TRBJ2-2|TRBV10-3|few
TGTGCCATCAACTCCAGGGGGCGGTACACCGGGGAGCTGTTTTTT
CAINSRGRYTGELFF
>-|TRBJ2-1|TRBV5-1|few
TGCGCCAGCAGCTTAATGGCTTCGGGCGGTAGCTCCTACAATGAGCAGTTCTTC
CASSLMASGGSSYNEQFF
>-|TRBJ2-6|TRBV7-9|many
TGTGCCAGCAGCGGGGGGGCCAACGTCCTGACTTTC
CASSGGANVLTF
>-|TRBJ2-2|TRBV12-3/TRBV12-4|-
TGTGCCAGCATCCGCGTCGAGGAGGCAACCGGGGAGCTGTTTTTT
CASIRVEEATGELFF
>TRBD2|TRBJ2-3|TRBV4-3|few
TGCGCCAGCAGCCAGGCAGGGCGGGGGGGCCCAGATACGCAGTATTTT
CASSQAGRGGPDTQYF
>-|TRBJ1-2|TRBV6-5|few
TGTGCCAGCAGTAGATCAAGGACCTCTATGGGCTACACCTTC
CASSRSRTSMGYTF
>-|TRBJ2-3|TRBV7-7|few
TGTGCCAGCAGCCGACAGGTAACAGATACGCAGTATTTT
CASSRQVTDTQYF
>-|TRBJ1-1|TRBV5-1|few
TGCGCCAGCAGCCTCGTGGAGGGTAGCACTGAAGCTTTCTTT
CASSLVEGSTEAFF
>-|TRBJ1-5|TRBV6-5|once
TGTGCCAGCAGTTACTCGACGAGCAGCAATCAGCCCCAGCATTTT
CASSYSTSSNQPQHF
>-|TRBJ1-5|TRBV12-3/TRBV12-4|few
TGTGCCAGCAGCAAGCGGGCCCTCAATCAGCCCCAGCATTTT
CASSKRALNQPQHF
>-|TRBJ2-5|TRBV30|-
TGTGCCTGGAGTGTACTTGAGACCCAGTACTTC
CAWSVLETQYF